Sequencing of this TCR beta chain was carried out in a study of Graves' ophthalmopathy and Graves' hyperthyroidism. On this clonotype: Its ends do not fully match the called genes, so a read error is possible.

Amplification from RNA transcripts yielded the TCR beta CDR3 regions. The workflow started with a first-round RT-PCR run with HTBI primers and then moved on to a second-round multiplex PCR. A single record per CDR3 protein comes from TCRdb applying MiXCR to the multiplex PCR reads. The repertoire holds some 750,000 distinct CDR3 sequences, with 40% as singletons. This CDR3 is 14 amino acids long. CDR1 is ENHRY, CDR2 SYGVKD, per germline. What was sequenced was peripheral blood. This chain links TRBV10-3 with TRBJ1-1, with D possibly being TRBD1 (5 bases). The sequence derives from an adult man with Graves' ophthalmopathy. This CDR3 reads CASSELGLNTEAFF. The CDR3 bases are TGTGCCAGCAGTGAACTGGGACTAAACACTGAAGCTTTCTTT.